A single sample is the source of the 27 T cell receptor beta chains below, sequenced in a study of cytomegalovirus exposure and HLA in healthy donors. TCRdb's copy holds only in-frame clones and misses some; the assay was immunoSEQ multiplex PCR. The sample lists approximately 180,000 clones, around 86% occurring once. The sample consisted of PBMCs. The receptors stem from a woman between 18 and 30 years old in good health and CMV-seronegative.

The chain is built from TRBV18 and TRBJ2-3; D gene uncertain. The CDR3 has 13 amino acids. CDR1 and CDR2 (germline): KGHSH, LQKENI. With 4 bases removed from V and 2 bases from J, the gap between germline ends came to 7 bases. The CDR3 loop reads CASSRVSTDTQYF. DNA for the CDR3: TGTGCCAGCTCACGTGTATCCACAGATACGCAGTATTTT.

V gene TRBV16 combines with J gene TRBJ1-3; 9 bases fit TRBD1. V shed 2 bases and J 7 bases; nucleotides not matched to a gene: 6. The CDR3 sequence is 15 residues long. Germline V gives CDR1 KGHSY, CDR2 FQNENV. CDR3 sequence reads: CASSQLGQGNNTIYF. The CDR3, as DNA: TGTGCCAGCAGCCAACTGGGACAGGGAAACAACACCATATATTTT.

The rearrangement joins TRBV15 to TRBJ1-1; a weak D match, TRBD1 (5 bases). The V and J ends lost 4 bases and 10 bases respectively, with 16 bases between them. Germline CDR1 LNHNV, CDR2 YYDKDF (reference sequence). This CDR3 is built from 13 residues. For the CDR3, the DNA is TGTGCCACCAGCACTGGGAGGGGACGCCCAGCTTTCTTT. Amino acid sequence: CATSTGRGRPAFF. Complete variable domain (other parts from reference TRBV15 and TRBJ1-1): DAMVIQNPRYQVTQFGKPVTLSCSQTLNHNVMYWYQQKSSQAPKLLFHYYDKDFNNEADTPDNFQSRRPNTSFCFLDIRSPGLGDTAMYLCATSTGRGRPAFFGQGTRLTVV.

The CDR3 spells CASSLEGRNQPQHF. DNA for the CDR3: TGCGCCAGCAGCTTGGAAGGGAGGAATCAGCCCCAGCATTTT. The V call is TRBV5-1, the J call TRBJ1-5, with unresolved D. V was trimmed by 0 bases and J by 4 bases, leaving 8 bases between them. The germline CDR1 and CDR2 sequences are SGHRS and YFSETQ. The CDR3 is made up of 14 amino acids.

The chain employs TRBV2 and TRBJ2-3; 7 bases are a match to TRBD1. CDR1 and CDR2 (germline): SNHLY, FYNNEI. The CDR3 is 15 residues long. J gave up 2 bases and V 7 bases, and 9 bases lay outside the gene matches. The CDR3 DNA reads as TGTGCCAGCACCCGAGGGGGCGGTGACACAGATACGCAGTATTTT. Its protein product is CASTRGGGDTDTQYF.

This chain connects TRBV5-1 to TRBJ1-2; TRBD1 agrees at 8 bases. Germline trimming cut 4 bases from V and 4 bases from J; bases unmatched to any gene: 9. CDR3 length: 15 amino acids. Germline V gene sequence: CDR1 SGHRS, CDR2 YFSETQ. The CDR3 DNA is TGCGCCAGCAGCCCAGGGGACAGGCCTCTCTATGGCTACACCTTC. Protein product: CASSPGDRPLYGYTF.

The chain links TRBV27 to TRBJ2-7, with TRBD1 matching over 12 bases. V gave up 4 bases and J gave up 7 bases; unmatched junction bases: 5. Germline-derived CDR1 and CDR2 are MNHEY and SMNVEV (reference sequence). The CDR3 consists of 14 residues. The CDR3 coding sequence is TGTGCCAGCAGTTCCGGGACAGGGGGCTGGGAGCAGTACTTC. Amino acids: CASSSGTGGWEQYF.

The chain's CDR3 is CASRGTEKNIQYF. The DNA of the CDR3 is TGTGCCAGCCGGGGGACCGAGAAAAACATTCAGTACTTC. V usage is TRBV6-6 and J usage is TRBJ2-4; weak D call: TRBD2 (6 bases). Per the germline V gene, CDR1 is MNHNY and CDR2 is SVGAGI (reference sequence). The CDR3 length is 13 residues. The V end was cut by 8 bases, the J end by 4 bases, with 12 bases between.

This clone was detected only a few times. The chain links TRBV15 to TRBJ2-6, with D hard to call. The V and J ends lost 8 bases and 0 bases respectively, with 11 bases between them. Germline V lookup: CDR1 LNHNV, CDR2 YYDKDF (reference sequence). CDR3 size: 15 residues. CDR3 in DNA: TGTGCCACCGGAAGCGCAGTCTCTGGGGCCAACGTCCTGACTTTC. Translating it yields CATGSAVSGANVLTF.

The V call is TRBV7-9, the J call TRBJ2-3; a possible D gene is TRBD1 (7 bases). Germline CDR1 and CDR2: SEHNR and FQNEAQ (reference sequence). The V and J ends lost 4 bases and 3 bases respectively, with 23 bases between them. CDR3 size: 18 residues. The CDR3 loop is CASSSQRGGTAVTDTQYF. In nucleotides, the CDR3 is TGTGCCAGCAGCTCACAAAGGGGCGGGACAGCGGTTACAGATACGCAGTATTTT.

V gene TRBV19 combines with J gene TRBJ2-7, with D possibly TRBD1 on 5 matching bases. Trimming took 1 base from V and 5 from J, leaving 6 bases between them. The CDR3 extends over 12 amino acids. Per the germline V gene, CDR1 is LNHDA and CDR2 is SQIVND (reference sequence). CDR3 sequence reads: CASSIGGHEQYF. The CDR3 DNA reads TGTGCCAGTAGTATAGGGGGCCACGAGCAGTACTTC.

J is TRBJ1-2 and V is TRBV7-3; 7 nucleotides align to TRBD1. Trimming took 5 bases from V and 5 from J; bases not matched to a gene: 8. This CDR3 contains 14 residues. The germline V gene has CDR1 SGHTA and CDR2 FQGTGA. Written as DNA, the CDR3 is TGTGCCAGCAGCAGCCACGACAGGGATTATGGCTACACCTTC. Amino acids: CASSSHDRDYGYTF.

The chain joins TRBV9 to TRBJ2-6, with D tentatively TRBD1 (5 bases). The germline CDR1 and CDR2 sequences are SGDLS and YYNGEE. The CDR3 sequence is 15 residues long. Trimming cost V 2 bases and J 4 bases, with 10 bases left between them. Here the CDR3 reads CASSVAGSGANVLTF. DNA of the CDR3: TGTGCCAGCAGCGTGGCAGGGTCAGGGGCCAACGTCCTGACTTTC.

The gene calls are TRBV2 and TRBJ2-4; D is uncertain. From germline, CDR1 is SNHLY and CDR2 FYNNEI. CDR3 length equals 14 residues. The V end was cut by 4 bases, the J end by 0 bases, with 7 bases between. As DNA, the CDR3 is TGTGCCAGCAGTGCCTCTAAAGCCAAAAACATTCAGTACTTC. Protein product: CASSASKAKNIQYF.

This clone was counted a single time. The V gene is TRBV19, the J gene TRBJ2-4, with 8 bases that match TRBD2. This CDR3 has 17 residues. Looked up from germline, CDR1 is LNHDA and CDR2 is SQIVND (reference sequence). V was pared by 3 bases and J by 0 bases, with 7 bases of the junction left unmatched. The CDR3 here is CASSISAGGIAKNIQYF. The CDR3 DNA sequence: TGTGCCAGTAGTATTAGCGCGGGGGGTATAGCCAAAAACATTCAGTACTTC.

The chain employs TRBV19 and TRBJ2-7; TRBD2 matches 9 bases. The V and J ends lost 6 bases and 2 bases, in that order; junction bases with no gene match: 8. The V gene's germline CDR1 is LNHDA and CDR2 SQIVND (reference sequence). The CDR3 runs 15 residues. DNA for the CDR3: TGTGCCAGTAGCCACAGGGGCGGGGGGGCCTACGAGCAGTACTTC. This translates into CASSHRGGGAYEQYF.

This chain connects TRBV30 to TRBJ1-1; no firm D call. Germline V lookup: CDR1 GTSNPN, CDR2 SVGIG (reference sequence). The CDR3 length is 16 residues. Trimming cost V 5 bases and J 1 base, with 20 bases left between them. The CDR3 reads CAWLRDPNFPNTEAFF. In DNA form, the CDR3 reads TGTGCCTGGCTCCGGGATCCAAATTTCCCGAACACTGAAGCTTTCTTT.

V is TRBV5-1 and J is TRBJ1-6; D is undetermined. Germline V gene data show CDR1 as SGHRS and CDR2 as YFSETQ. Trimming stripped 1 base from V and 9 bases from J, with 11 bases between. This CDR3 contains 14 residues. The CDR3 reads CASSLPSEGSPLHF. Written as DNA, the CDR3 is TGCGCCAGCAGCTTGCCTTCGGAGGGTTCACCCCTCCACTTT.

V and J are TRBV30 and TRBJ2-1; perhaps TRBD2 as D (5 bases). The CDR3 totals 14 residues. The germline V gene has CDR1 GTSNPN and CDR2 SVGIG (reference sequence). The germline V and J ends were trimmed by 8 bases and 0 bases, with 14 bases remaining between them. DNA for the CDR3: TGTGCCATTGATAGCGCGAGCTCCTACAATGAGCAGTTCTTC. This codes for CAIDSASSYNEQFF. The variable domain in full, with the rest retrieved from reference TRBV30 and TRBJ2-1, is SQTIHQWPATLVQPVGSPLSLECTVEGTSNPNLYWYRQAAGRGLQLLFYSVGIGQISSEVPQNLSASRPQDRQFILSSKKLLLSDSGFYLCAIDSASSYNEQFFGPGTRLTVL.

The gene calls are TRBV7-6 and TRBJ1-5; D is perhaps TRBD1 (5 bases). Germline CDR1 and CDR2: SGHVS and FNYEAQ. Trimming took 1 base from V and 0 from J, leaving 7 bases between them. The CDR3 is made up of 15 amino acids. The CDR3 DNA follows: TGTGCCAGCAGCTTAGGGGGGGATAGCAATCAGCCCCAGCATTTT. It translates to CASSLGGDSNQPQHF.

The rearrangement uses TRBV2 and TRBJ2-7, with D perhaps TRBD2 (6 bases). The length of the CDR3 is 14 residues. Germline CDR1 and CDR2: SNHLY and FYNNEI. V gave up 10 bases and J gave up 2 bases, with 18 bases separating them. The DNA for the CDR3 is TGTGCCACTCAAACGGGGGTTTTCACCTACGAGCAGTACTTC. Residues: CATQTGVFTYEQYF.

The chain recombines TRBV4-1 with TRBJ1-4, with a tentative D call TRBD1 (5 bases). Trimming took off 4 bases at V and 5 bases at J, with 17 bases between the two ends. CDR3 length: 16 amino acids. Germline CDR1 reads MGHRA; CDR2 reads YSYEKL. The CDR3 protein is CASSPGEWAGNEKLFF. The CDR3 DNA follows: TGCGCCAGCAGCCCTGGCGAATGGGCAGGGAATGAAAAACTGTTTTTT.

This CDR3 is CASSLGTPGDYNLNTEAFF. The CDR3 DNA follows: TGTGCCAGCAGTTTAGGAACACCAGGGGATTATAATTTGAACACTGAAGCTTTCTTT. The chain is built from TRBV27 and TRBJ1-1; maybe TRBD1 (6 bases). CDR1 MNHEY and CDR2 SMNVEV come from the germline V gene (reference sequence). The CDR3 is made up of 19 amino acids. Trimming shortened V by 2 bases and J by 0 bases, and 22 bases separated the two germline ends.

This sequence joins TRBV7-9 and TRBJ1-5, with D possibly matching TRBD1 (6 bases). The CDR3 extends over 15 amino acids. Germline assignment: CDR1 SEHNR and CDR2 FQNEAQ (reference sequence). With 5 bases removed from V and 7 bases from J, the gap between germline ends came to 18 bases. The CDR3 DNA sequence: TGTGCCAGCAGCCGGGAGGGGGGGCTTAAACAGCCCCAGCATTTT. This encodes CASSREGGLKQPQHF.

This chain connects TRBV6-5 to TRBJ1-3, with a tentative D call TRBD1 (6 bases). The germline V gene has CDR1 MNHEY and CDR2 SVGAGI. Trimming removed 2 bases from V and 0 bases from J, with 11 bases in between. This CDR3 has 16 amino acids. DNA of the CDR3: TGTGCCAGCAGTTACGGGGGCCCTAGCTCTGGAAACACCATATATTTT. Translating it yields CASSYGGPSSGNTIYF.

The rearrangement links TRBV7-8 to TRBJ1-5; no firm D call. There are 12 residues in the CDR3. The V gene's germline CDR1 is SGHVS and CDR2 FQNEAQ. Trimming took off 5 bases at V and 6 bases at J, with 8 bases between the two ends. CDR3 in amino acids: CASSQSGQPQHF. The CDR3 bases are TGTGCCAGCAGCCAAAGCGGTCAGCCCCAGCATTTT.

The rearrangement links TRBV7-9 to TRBJ2-7; TRBD1 matches at 9 bases. CDR1 is SEHNR and CDR2 is FQNEAQ in the germline V gene (reference sequence). The V gene end was trimmed by 3 bases and the J gene end by 5 bases; junction bases not matched to a gene: 8. CDR3 length equals 15 residues. The CDR3 sequence: CASSFLGDRANEQYF. The CDR3 DNA sequence: TGTGCCAGCAGCTTTCTGGGGGACAGGGCGAACGAGCAGTACTTC.